This T cell receptor beta chain appears in the sequencing data of a study of identical twins. The CDR3 extends over 12 amino acids. The germline gives CDR1 SGDLS, CDR2 YYNGEE. The V and J ends lost 4 bases and 3 bases respectively, with 7 bases between them. Study-level results: A lower insertion count was a feature of abundant cord blood beta clonotypes, with no such feature in memory repertoires. Cross-sectional statistical analysis was relied on for the conclusions, without the same donors being followed.

One entry per CDR3 protein results from TCRdb running MiXCR on the 5' RACE reads. The sample records approximately 230,000 distinct CDR3 sequences, approximately 5.9% being singletons. Only a few counts were recorded for this clonotype. Its antigen is unidentified. This same sample was also taken into another study, of T cells expressing NK-cell markers. This second study notes: Several experiments added an anti-gamma-delta TCR antibody to sort only alpha-beta TCR T cells. Dominant NKG2C+ clonotypes made up roughly 1.0-8% of CD8+ T cells in several donors.

The sequencing sample was made of CD8+ T cells sorted from blood. The receptor was isolated from a woman aged 18-29 years in good health. This sequence joins TRBV9 and TRBJ1-1; D is ambiguous. The CDR3 is CASSPYDTEAFF. The CDR3 coding sequence is TGTGCCAGCAGCCCATACGACACTGAAGCTTTCTTT.